This TCR beta chain was recovered during a study of control samples from healthy donors and cancer patients. A single count supports this clone. TCRdb keeps only in-frame clones here, not all; method: immunoSEQ multiplex PCR. Among more than 85,000 clones listed, roughly 90% were seen once. The CDR3 runs 17 residues. CDR1 SGHTA and CDR2 FQGNSA come from the germline V gene. The V segment lost 0 bases and the J segment 7 bases; nucleotides outside the gene matches: 9. This sequence originates from a woman aged 55-70 years with lung cancer. Sequenced sample: PBMCs. This chain links TRBV7-2 with TRBJ1-4, with 9 bases that match TRBD1. CDR3 region: CASSLAPTGGWSEKLFF. In nucleotides, the CDR3 is TGTGCCAGCAGCTTAGCTCCAACAGGGGGCTGGAGTGAAAAACTGTTTTTT.